This T cell receptor (beta chain) was recovered during a study of cytomegalovirus exposure and HLA in healthy donors. Study-level results: TCR beta chains associated with HLA were, in a later analysis, more clonally expanded than equally common others. Some V segments, TRBV6-2 and TRBV6-3 among them, were indistinguishable and were therefore excluded.

The PCR made use of 60 Vbeta and 13 Jbeta primers. Sequencing used immunoSEQ multiplex PCR; TCRdb keeps in-frame clones, though not all of them. The data show 200,000 to 250,000 clones, with about 74% seen just once and about 1.9% held by the top ten. Only a few counts were recorded for this clone. Its antigen is not known. CDR1 MNHNY and CDR2 SVGAGI come from the germline V gene (reference sequence). The V and J ends lost 5 bases and 7 bases respectively, with 11 bases between them. The CDR3 has 12 amino acids. Donors had nominal health at sampling but likely had unrecorded immune exposures. Sequenced input: PBMCs. The V and J genes are TRBV6-6 and TRBJ1-1; D gene ambiguous. This TCR was sampled from a woman in her twenties or thirties in good health and CMV-seronegative. The CDR3 region has the DNA TGTGCCAGCAGTGGTCCCGGGATTGAAGCTTTCTTT. The encoded protein is CASSGPGIEAFF.